The TCR beta chain under discussion was sequenced for a study of tumor-infiltrating lymphocytes in primary liver carcinoma. The CDR3 covers 13 residues. From germline, CDR1 is GTSNPN and CDR2 SVGIG (reference sequence). Trimming removed 4 bases from V and 8 bases from J; junction bases left unmatched: 10. Remarks on this clonotype: Antigen: not known.

For each extraction, RNA and DNA were obtained together from about 21-30 mg of unsorted bulk tissue. Samples were taken from five separate regions (per tumor). A constant-region primer served to make TCR beta cDNA from 500 to 550 ng total RNA. Investigators got TCR beta libraries out of three nested multiplex PCR rounds, done with slightly modified ARM-PCR. TRBV1-TRBV30 forward and Cbeta reverse primers drove the first two roughly 10-cycle rounds. TCRdb recomputed calls from the multiplex PCR reads with MiXCR, one row per CDR3 protein. The table has 120,000 or so distinct CDR3 sequences, about 68% seen once; the top ten hold about a tenth. General study results and limits: There were only about 7.5-24% of top clones found in all five tumor regions. Pairs of tumor regions overlapped more than tumor-adjacent and tumor-blood pairs did.

This clonotype was sampled from a woman between 55 and 75 years old with primary liver carcinoma and hepatitis B virus infection. V is TRBV30 and J is TRBJ1-2, with 7 bases matching TRBD1. The sample was liver tumor tissue from sampling region 1. Sample subset: tumor region T1, superior pole. The chain's CDR3 is CAWKGGGVGGYTF. The DNA for the CDR3 is TGTGCCTGGAAGGGAGGGGGCGTAGGCGGCTACACCTTC.